The rows below give T cell receptor beta chains drawn from one sample of a study of multiple sclerosis patients with progressive multifocal leukoencephalopathy. Produced via immunoSEQ multiplex PCR; TCRdb's table is partial and in-frame only. The table has 20,000 to 30,000 clones, approximately 90% seen once; the top ten hold about 2%. The specimen was PBMCs, collected from a patient treated with natalizumab. The receptor source for this set is a man younger than 40 with multiple sclerosis. CDR3s include the opening cysteine and the closing phenylalanine or tryptophan.

v_call,cdr3_length,cdr3_aa
TRBV5-4,12,CASSFDYQPQHF
TRBV7-6,14,CASSLWEGRNTIYF
TRBV5-1,16,CATSLWASGSSDTQYF
TRBV6-9,11,CASSYSSIQYF
TRBV21-1,13,CASSTESEQPQHF
TRBV4-1,15,CASSQTAYSNQPQHF
TRBV10-3,16,CAISESEGTGANVLTF
TRBV5-1,13,CASSGDRGNTIYF
TRBV4-1,12,CASSQDTGELFF
TRBV7-6,13,CASSLVSPGELFF
TRBV29-1,12,CSGGHGIYEQYF
TRBV6-6,16,CASSYTSGSTDYGYTF
TRBV29-1,13,CSVAGTSPNEQFF
TRBV4-1,18,CASSQTLVAAGGTGELFF
TRBV18,16,CASSRGTSDSNQPQHF
TRBV7-2,17,CASSLGAAGTPAGELFF
TRBV30,15,CAWSVRQTAPYGYTF
TRBV4-2,15,CASSLTSENTGELFF
TRBV9,18,CASSVATGAHGRDNEQFF
TRBV6-5,15,CASSSPGQASYGYTF
TRBV5-6,15,CASSPTGTANYGYTF
TRBV9,15,CASSPPGAGSYEQYF
TRBV6-5,13,CASSYSNRQPQHF
TRBV27,15,CASSLQGSPGNTIYF
TRBV18,16,CASSPGTGGVTDTQYF
TRBV7-9,18,CASSSHSPTGHYTGELFF
TRBV5-6,13,CASSLDSEDTQYF
TRBV11-2,15,CASSPEDREGYEQYF
TRBV7-9,13,CASSIVGRQEAFF
TRBV19,14,CASSISGPAYEQYF
TRBV5-1,13,CASSLGRDEKLFF